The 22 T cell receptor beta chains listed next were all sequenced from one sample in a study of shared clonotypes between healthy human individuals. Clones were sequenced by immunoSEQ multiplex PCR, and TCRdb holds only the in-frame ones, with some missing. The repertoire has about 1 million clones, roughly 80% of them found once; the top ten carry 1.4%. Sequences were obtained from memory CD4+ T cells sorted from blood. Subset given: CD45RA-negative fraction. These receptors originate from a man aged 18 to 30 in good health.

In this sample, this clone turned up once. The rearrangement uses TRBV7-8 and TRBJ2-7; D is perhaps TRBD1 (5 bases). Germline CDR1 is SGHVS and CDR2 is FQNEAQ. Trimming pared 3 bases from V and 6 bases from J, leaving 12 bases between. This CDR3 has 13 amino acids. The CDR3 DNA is TGTGCCAGCAGCTTGCCAGGGAAGGTCGAGCAGTACTTC. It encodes CASSLPGKVEQYF.

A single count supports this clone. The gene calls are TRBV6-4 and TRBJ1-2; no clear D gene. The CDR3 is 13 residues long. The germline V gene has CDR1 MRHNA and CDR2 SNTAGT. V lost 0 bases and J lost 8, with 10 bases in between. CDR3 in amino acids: CASSDSGVGGYTF. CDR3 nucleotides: TGTGCCAGCAGTGACTCCGGTGTGGGCGGCTACACCTTC.

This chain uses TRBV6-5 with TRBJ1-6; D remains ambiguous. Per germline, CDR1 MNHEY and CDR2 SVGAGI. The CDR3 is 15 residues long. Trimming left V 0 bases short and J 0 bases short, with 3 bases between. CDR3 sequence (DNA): TGTGCCAGCAGTTACTCGAACTCCTATAATTCACCCCTCCACTTT. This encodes CASSYSNSYNSPLHF.

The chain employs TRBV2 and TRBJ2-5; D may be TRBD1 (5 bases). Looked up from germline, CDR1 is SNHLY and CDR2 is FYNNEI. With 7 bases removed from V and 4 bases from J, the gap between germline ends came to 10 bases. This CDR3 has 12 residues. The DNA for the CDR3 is TGTGCCAGCACAGGGTTAGGAGAGACCCAGTACTTC. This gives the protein CASTGLGETQYF. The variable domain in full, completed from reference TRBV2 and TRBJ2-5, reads EPEVTQTPSHQVTQMGQEVILRCVPISNHLYFYWYRQILGQKVEFLVSFYNNEISEKSEIFDDQFSVERPDGSNFTLKIRSTKLEDSAMYFCASTGLGETQYFGPGTRLLVL.

The DNA for the CDR3 is TGTGCCAGCTCACCCCTCGGGACAGGGTCCGACGAGCAGTACTTC. It specifies CASSPLGTGSDEQYF. The chain employs TRBV18 and TRBJ2-7, with 9 bases lining up with TRBD1. This CDR3 is built from 15 residues. The J segment lost 5 bases and the V segment lost 3 bases, leaving 8 bases of the junction unmatched. From germline, CDR1 is KGHSH and CDR2 LQKENI.

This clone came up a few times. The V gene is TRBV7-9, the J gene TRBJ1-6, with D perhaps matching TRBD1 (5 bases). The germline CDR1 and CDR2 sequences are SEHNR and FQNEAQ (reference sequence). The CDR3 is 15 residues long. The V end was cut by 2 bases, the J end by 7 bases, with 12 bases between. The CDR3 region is CASSLQSGQNSPLHF. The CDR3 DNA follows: TGTGCCAGCAGCTTACAGTCAGGGCAAAATTCACCCCTCCACTTT.

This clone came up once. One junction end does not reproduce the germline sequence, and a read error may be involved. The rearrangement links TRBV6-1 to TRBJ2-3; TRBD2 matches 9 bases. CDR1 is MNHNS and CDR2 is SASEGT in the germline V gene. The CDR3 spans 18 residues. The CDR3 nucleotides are TGTGCCAGCACTGAAAGAGCACATAGCGGGAGTGGCACAGATACGCAGTATTTT. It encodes CASTERAHSGSGTDTQYF.

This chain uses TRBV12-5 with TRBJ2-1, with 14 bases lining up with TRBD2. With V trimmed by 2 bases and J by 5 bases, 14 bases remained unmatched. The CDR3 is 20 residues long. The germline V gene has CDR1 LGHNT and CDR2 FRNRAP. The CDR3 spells CASGLLRNMGLAGANNEQFF. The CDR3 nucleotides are TGTGCTAGTGGTTTGCTACGCAATATGGGACTAGCGGGAGCCAACAATGAGCAGTTCTTC.

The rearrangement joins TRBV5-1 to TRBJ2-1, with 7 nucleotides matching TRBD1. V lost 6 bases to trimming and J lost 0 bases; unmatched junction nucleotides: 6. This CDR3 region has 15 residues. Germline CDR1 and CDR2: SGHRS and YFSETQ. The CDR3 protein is CASNPTGSSYNEQFF. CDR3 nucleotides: TGCGCCAGCAACCCGACAGGGTCCTCCTACAATGAGCAGTTCTTC. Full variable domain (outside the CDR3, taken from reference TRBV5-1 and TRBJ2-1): KAGVTQTPRYLIKTRGQQVTLSCSPISGHRSVSWYQQTPGQGLQFLFEYFSETQRNKGNFPGRFSGRQFSNSRSEMNVSTLELGDSALYLCASNPTGSSYNEQFFGPGTRLTVL.

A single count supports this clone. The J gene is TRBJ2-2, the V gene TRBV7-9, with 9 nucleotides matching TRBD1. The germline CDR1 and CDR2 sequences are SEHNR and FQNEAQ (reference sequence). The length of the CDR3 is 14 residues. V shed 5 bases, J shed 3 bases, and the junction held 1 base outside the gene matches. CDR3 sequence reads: CASSRQGDTGELFF. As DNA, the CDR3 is TGTGCCAGCAGCAGACAGGGGGACACCGGGGAGCTGTTTTTT. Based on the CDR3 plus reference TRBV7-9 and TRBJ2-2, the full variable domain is DTGVSQNPRHKITKRGQNVTFRCDPISEHNRLYWYRQTLGQGPEFLTYFQNEAQLEKSRLLSDRFSAERPKGSFSTLEIQRTEQGDSAMYLCASSRQGDTGELFFGEGSRLTVL.

CDR3 nucleotide sequence: TGTGCCAGCAGCTTAGGCAGGGGAGATTCACCCCTCCACTTT. Translating it yields CASSLGRGDSPLHF. This chain connects TRBV7-2 to TRBJ1-6; D may be TRBD1 (6 bases). This CDR3 is 14 amino acids long. Germline V gene lookup returns CDR1 SGHTA and CDR2 FQGNSA. Trimming shortened V by 1 base and J by 8 bases, and 9 bases separated the two germline ends.

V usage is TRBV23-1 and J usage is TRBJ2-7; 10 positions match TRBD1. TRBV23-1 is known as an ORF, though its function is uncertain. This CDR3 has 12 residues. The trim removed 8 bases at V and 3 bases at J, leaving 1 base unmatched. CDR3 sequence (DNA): TGCGCCAGCGGACAGGGGGTCTACGAGCAGTACTTC. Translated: CASGQGVYEQYF.

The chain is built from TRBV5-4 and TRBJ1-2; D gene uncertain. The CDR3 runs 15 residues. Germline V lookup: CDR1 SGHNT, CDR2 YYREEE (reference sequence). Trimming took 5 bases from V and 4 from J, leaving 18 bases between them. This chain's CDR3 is CASSTSAFSPYGYTF. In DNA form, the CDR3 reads TGTGCCAGCAGTACCTCCGCCTTTTCCCCCTATGGCTACACCTTC.

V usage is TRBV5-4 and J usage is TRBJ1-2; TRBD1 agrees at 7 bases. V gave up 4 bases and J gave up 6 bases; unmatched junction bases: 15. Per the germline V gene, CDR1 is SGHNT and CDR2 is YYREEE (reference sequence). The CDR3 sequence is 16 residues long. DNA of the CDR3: TGTGCCAGCAGCGTTGGACAGGCAGGGACCCTCGATGGCTACACCTTC. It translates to CASSVGQAGTLDGYTF.

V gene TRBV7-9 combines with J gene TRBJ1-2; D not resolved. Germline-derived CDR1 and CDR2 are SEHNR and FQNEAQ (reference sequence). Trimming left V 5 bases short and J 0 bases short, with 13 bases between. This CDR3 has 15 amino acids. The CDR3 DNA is TGTGCCAGCAGCCCCTACGGGGAAGCTAACTATGGCTACACCTTC. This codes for CASSPYGEANYGYTF.

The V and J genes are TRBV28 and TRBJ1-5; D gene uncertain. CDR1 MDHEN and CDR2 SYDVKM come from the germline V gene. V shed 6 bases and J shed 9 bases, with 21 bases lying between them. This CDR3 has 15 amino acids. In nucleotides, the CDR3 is TGTGCCAGCAGGCCGAGGATCAGCTTATCAGCGCCCCAGCATTTT. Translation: CASRPRISLSAPQHF.

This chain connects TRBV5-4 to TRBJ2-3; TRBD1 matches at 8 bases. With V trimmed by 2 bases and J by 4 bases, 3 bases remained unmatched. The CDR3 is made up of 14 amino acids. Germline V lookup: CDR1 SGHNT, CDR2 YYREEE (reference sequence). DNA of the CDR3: TGTGCCAGCAGCTTTGACAGGGGCGCAGATACGCAGTATTTT. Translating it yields CASSFDRGADTQYF. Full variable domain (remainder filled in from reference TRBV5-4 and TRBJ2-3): ETGVTQSPTHLIKTRGQQVTLRCSSQSGHNTVSWYQQALGQGPQFIFQYYREEENGRGNFPPRFSGLQFPNYSSELNVNALELDDSALYLCASSFDRGADTQYFGPGTRLTVL.

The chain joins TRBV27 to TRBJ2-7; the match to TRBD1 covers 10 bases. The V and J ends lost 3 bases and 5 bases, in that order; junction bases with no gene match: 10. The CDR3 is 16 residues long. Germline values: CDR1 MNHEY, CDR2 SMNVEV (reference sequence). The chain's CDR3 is CASSFKPGQGINEQYF. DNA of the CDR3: TGTGCCAGCAGTTTCAAGCCGGGACAGGGGATCAACGAGCAGTACTTC.

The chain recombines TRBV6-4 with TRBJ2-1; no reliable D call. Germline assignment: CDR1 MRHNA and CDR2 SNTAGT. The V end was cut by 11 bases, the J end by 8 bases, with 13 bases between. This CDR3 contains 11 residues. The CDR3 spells CALGRFHEQFF. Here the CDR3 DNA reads TGTGCCCTTGGGCGTTTCCATGAGCAGTTCTTC.

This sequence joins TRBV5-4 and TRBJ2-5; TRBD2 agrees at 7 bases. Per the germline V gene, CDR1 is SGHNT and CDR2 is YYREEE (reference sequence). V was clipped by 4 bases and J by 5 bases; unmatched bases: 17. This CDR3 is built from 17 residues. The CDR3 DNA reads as TGTGCCAGCAGCCCGGGCGGGAGACAACCCGAGGGGGAGACCCAGTACTTC. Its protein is CASSPGGRQPEGETQYF.

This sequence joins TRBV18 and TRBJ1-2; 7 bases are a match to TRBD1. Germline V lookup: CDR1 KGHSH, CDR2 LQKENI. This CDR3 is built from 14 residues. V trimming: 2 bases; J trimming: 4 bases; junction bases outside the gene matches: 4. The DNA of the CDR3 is TGTGCCAGCTCACCATCAGGGGGGAGCTATGGCTACACCTTC. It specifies CASSPSGGSYGYTF.

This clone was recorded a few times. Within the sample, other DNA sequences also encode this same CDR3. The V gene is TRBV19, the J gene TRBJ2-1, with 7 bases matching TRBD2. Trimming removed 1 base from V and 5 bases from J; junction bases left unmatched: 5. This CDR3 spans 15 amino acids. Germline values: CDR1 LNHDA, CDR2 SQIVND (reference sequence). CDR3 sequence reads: CASSIAGGVHNEQFF. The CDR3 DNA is TGTGCCAGTAGTATAGCGGGAGGAGTACACAATGAGCAGTTCTTC.